Shown below are 27 T cell receptor beta chains from a single sample sequenced in a study of patients and donors after allogeneic stem cell transplantation. TCRdb reprocessed the RT-PCR reads via MiXCR and lists one record per CDR3 protein. There are roughly 150,000 distinct CDR3 sequences in the sample; roughly 24% occur only once, and approximately 26% lies in the top ten. The specimen was blood, either unsorted or a sorted T cell fraction (not recorded which). Receptors originate from a human donor who was either an allogeneic HSCT recipient or a stem cell or donor lymphocyte infusion donor (not recorded which). It is not recorded whose cells these are; they may come from a transplant donor.

In its sample, this clonotype was seen a few times. The chain is built from TRBV24-1 and TRBJ2-5, with 7 bases that match TRBD1. There are 14 residues in the CDR3. J gave up 4 bases and V 4 bases, and 5 bases lay outside the gene matches. Germline V gene lookup returns CDR1 KGHDR and CDR2 SFDVKD. In nucleotides, the CDR3 is TGTGCCACCAGTGAATACACAGGGGTAGAGACCCAGTACTTC. Protein sequence: CATSEYTGVETQYF.

The chain has TRBV7-2 and TRBJ1-5; 7 positions agree with TRBD1. This CDR3 is built from 14 residues. V lost 3 bases to trimming and J lost 11 bases; unmatched junction nucleotides: 10. Germline lookup yields CDR1 SGHTA and CDR2 FQGNSA. CDR3 in DNA: TGTGCCAGCAGCTTCGACAGGGAGGGGCCGGCCCAGCATTTT. It encodes CASSFDREGPAQHF.

This clonotype was detected only a few times. The genes are TRBV7-2 and TRBJ2-1, with TRBD2 matching 8 bases. Germline trimming cut 5 bases from V and 6 bases from J; bases unmatched to any gene: 3. Germline CDR1 and CDR2: SGHTA and FQGNSA. The CDR3 extends over 13 amino acids. The CDR3 is CASSRLAPNEQFF. In DNA, the CDR3 is TGTGCCAGCAGCCGACTAGCGCCCAATGAGCAGTTCTTC.

The genes are TRBV7-2 and TRBJ2-3, with no clear D. Germline loops: CDR1 SGHTA, CDR2 FQGNSA. V was shortened by 5 bases and J by 2 bases, with 17 bases between the two germline ends. The CDR3 has 16 amino acids. The CDR3 reads CASSAQDPRYTDTQYF. CDR3 coding DNA: TGTGCCAGCAGCGCCCAGGACCCCCGCTACACAGATACGCAGTATTTT.

This clonotype came up many times. V gene TRBV6-6 combines with J gene TRBJ1-4, with 10 bases matching TRBD1. The germline gives CDR1 MNHNY, CDR2 SVGAGI (reference sequence). V lost 6 bases and J lost 3; bases outside the gene matches: 10. This CDR3 region has 17 residues. The CDR3: CASSPDRGRYANEKLFF. CDR3 in DNA: TGTGCCAGCAGCCCAGACAGGGGGCGGTATGCTAATGAAAAACTGTTTTTT.

This clonotype was observed a handful of times. V gene TRBV18 combines with J gene TRBJ2-1; D possibly corresponds to TRBD1 (6 bases). Trimming cost V 3 bases and J 5 bases, with 23 bases left between them. The CDR3 contains 18 residues. CDR1 is KGHSH, CDR2 LQKENI, per germline. CDR3 sequence: CASSPMSSGQLMDNEQFF. For the CDR3, the DNA is TGTGCCAGCTCACCCATGTCTTCTGGACAGCTGATGGACAATGAGCAGTTCTTC.

This clonotype was detected a few times. V usage is TRBV5-8 and J usage is TRBJ1-1; a possible D gene is TRBD1 (5 bases). CDR3 size: 15 residues. V was clipped by 4 bases and J by 6 bases, with 19 bases between them. In germline, CDR1 is SGHTS, CDR2 YDEGEE. The CDR3: CASSPRAGPLSEAFF. CDR3 DNA sequence: TGTGCCAGCAGCCCCCGCGCGGGGCCTTTGTCTGAAGCTTTCTTT.

This clonotype occurred a few times. The chain employs TRBV7-9 and TRBJ2-5; 8 nucleotides match TRBD2. J gave up 5 bases and V 3 bases, and 8 bases lay outside the gene matches. This CDR3 contains 15 residues. The germline gives CDR1 SEHNR, CDR2 FQNEAQ (reference sequence). CDR3 DNA: TGTGCCAGCAGCTTGCTCCGGGAGGGCACGGAGACCCAGTACTTC. Translated: CASSLLREGTETQYF.

The sample holds a few counts of this clonotype. This chain links TRBV7-9 with TRBJ2-1; TRBD2 matches 10 bases. The CDR3 has 16 amino acids. Germline assignment: CDR1 SEHNR and CDR2 FQNEAQ (reference sequence). The ends lost 5 bases at V and 4 bases at J; junction bases unmatched: 8. The CDR3 coding sequence is TGTGCCAGCAGCCCGATTAGCGGGGGGCCTTACAATGAGCAGTTCTTC. Translating gives CASSPISGGPYNEQFF.

This clonotype showed up just a few times. The rearrangement uses TRBV7-3 and TRBJ2-7; 7 bases align to TRBD1. After removal of 5 bases from V and 4 bases from J, the junction contained 11 bases not matched to a gene. CDR1 is SGHTA, CDR2 FQGTGA, per germline. The CDR3 runs 15 residues. The CDR3 loop is CASSLRQGPSYEQYF. CDR3 bases: TGTGCCAGCAGCCTGAGACAGGGACCGTCATACGAGCAGTACTTC.

J is TRBJ2-1 and V is TRBV4-3, with TRBD2 as a possible D gene (6 bases). CDR3 length: 16 residues. V gave up 0 bases and J gave up 7 bases, with 16 bases separating them. CDR1 LGHNA and CDR2 YSLEER come from the germline V gene. CDR3 bases: TGCGCCAGCAGCCAAGAACCGCGGGACGGTAAAAATGAGCAGTTCTTC. Protein product: CASSQEPRDGKNEQFF.

The chain combines TRBV5-1 with TRBJ2-2; 9 positions match TRBD2. The germline V gene encodes CDR1 SGHRS and CDR2 YFSETQ. The V gene end was trimmed by 0 bases and the J gene end by 2 bases; junction bases not matched to a gene: 5. The CDR3 is 17 amino acids. This chain's CDR3 is CASSLGSGLANTGELFF. The CDR3 DNA is TGCGCCAGCAGCTTGGGATCGGGACTAGCTAACACCGGGGAGCTGTTTTTT.

This clonotype showed up many times. This sequence joins TRBV12-3 or TRBV12-4 and TRBJ1-1, with D unclear. This CDR3 spans 13 amino acids. V lost 10 bases and J lost 3, with 15 bases in between. CDR3 nucleotide sequence: TGTGCCAACGGACCGCTCCGGGACACTGAAGCTTTCTTT. This gives the protein CANGPLRDTEAFF.

This clonotype came up many times. The chain joins TRBV14 to TRBJ1-1; 8 bases fit TRBD1. V gave up 2 bases and J gave up 1 base; unmatched junction bases: 0. Germline V CDR1 and CDR2: SGHDN, FVKESK. This CDR3 is built from 14 residues. The CDR3 coding sequence is TGTGCCAGCAGCCAAACAGGGGGGAACACTGAAGCTTTCTTT. Translating gives CASSQTGGNTEAFF.

This clonotype was seen more than once but under ten times. The chain has TRBV9 and TRBJ2-7; unclear D gene. V was pared by 0 bases and J by 7 bases, with 11 bases between. Per the germline V gene, CDR1 is SGDLS and CDR2 is YYNGEE. This CDR3 is built from 13 residues. The CDR3 DNA follows: TGTGCCAGCAGCGTAGGTCTAGATGGTGAGCAGTACTTC. As protein: CASSVGLDGEQYF.

There are a few counts of this clonotype. The chain carries TRBV20-1 and TRBJ2-1; TRBD2 is a possible D gene (6 bases). The CDR3 runs 14 residues. Germline-derived CDR1 and CDR2 are DFQATT and SNEGSKA (reference sequence). V gave up 0 bases and J gave up 7 bases, with 13 bases separating them. The DNA for the CDR3 is TGCAGTGCTAGAGATCCGTTTGCGGGGAATGAGCAGTTCTTC. This encodes CSARDPFAGNEQFF.

This clonotype was counted between two and nine times. The gene calls are TRBV7-2 and TRBJ2-2, with D perhaps given as TRBD1 or TRBD2 (5 bases each). The CDR3 runs to 18 residues. CDR1 is SGHTA, CDR2 FQGNSA, per germline. The ends were cut back, 5 bases at V and 0 bases at J, with 19 bases in the middle. CDR3 sequence reads: CASSLQVWGTPNTGELFF. Written as DNA, the CDR3 is TGTGCCAGCAGCCTACAAGTATGGGGGACCCCGAACACCGGGGAGCTGTTTTTT.

This clonotype was recorded once. The J gene is TRBJ1-3, the V gene TRBV12-3 or TRBV12-4, with D hard to call. The V gene lost 1 base and the J gene lost 0 bases, with 10 bases spanning the gap. The CDR3 covers 16 residues. CDR3 sequence: CASSLVGGYSGNTIYF. Here the CDR3 DNA reads TGTGCCAGCAGTTTAGTAGGAGGCTACTCTGGAAACACCATATATTTT.

This clonotype was seen once. The chain couples TRBV12-3 or TRBV12-4 to TRBJ2-1; 11 bases line up with TRBD2. The CDR3 is 13 amino acids. The V gene end was trimmed by 7 bases and the J gene end by 9 bases; junction bases not matched to a gene: 5. Here the CDR3 DNA reads TGTGCCAGCATAACTAGCGGGGGTCTTGAGCAGTTCTTC. It translates to CASITSGGLEQFF.

The CDR3 region has the DNA TGCAGTGCTAGAGATTCGGGGAATGAAAAACTGTTTTTT. It yields the protein CSARDSGNEKLFF. V and J are TRBV20-1 and TRBJ1-4; no clear D. Between the trimmed V and J ends, which lost 0 bases and 5 bases, there was a span of 7 bases. Germline CDR1 and CDR2: DFQATT and SNEGSKA (reference sequence). The CDR3 is made up of 13 amino acids.

This chain uses TRBV6-5 with TRBJ1-2; tentatively, D is TRBD1 (5 bases). Germline V CDR1 and CDR2: MNHEY, SVGAGI. V was clipped by 5 bases and J by 4 bases, with 14 bases between them. The CDR3 spans 14 residues. Written as DNA, the CDR3 is TGTGCCAGCAGTCATACCCAGGGTCCCTATGGCTACACCTTC. It specifies CASSHTQGPYGYTF.

The chain is built from TRBV27 and TRBJ2-3, with TRBD2 matching 7 bases. The germline V gene encodes CDR1 MNHEY and CDR2 SMNVEV (reference sequence). Trimming cost V 3 bases and J 3 bases; bases outside gene matches: 6. The CDR3 runs 15 residues. CDR3 loop: CASSFGTTSTDTQYF. The CDR3 DNA sequence: TGTGCCAGCAGTTTCGGGACTACATCAACAGATACGCAGTATTTT.

There are a few counts of this clonotype. The V gene is TRBV20-1, the J gene TRBJ2-3, with TRBD2 identical over 7 bases. Germline V gives CDR1 DFQATT, CDR2 SNEGSKA (reference sequence). The CDR3 spans 15 residues. V trimming: 6 bases; J trimming: 1 base; junction bases outside the gene matches: 10. The CDR3 loop reads CSADRDYLRTDTQYF. The DNA for the CDR3 is TGCAGTGCCGACCGGGACTACCTTCGCACAGATACGCAGTATTTT.

This clonotype has more than one count but fewer than ten. The chain carries TRBV5-1 and TRBJ2-1; the D is unclear. The CDR3 spans 20 residues. The V end was cut by 4 bases, the J end by 7 bases, with 33 bases between. CDR1 and CDR2 (germline): SGHRS, YFSETQ. CDR3 bases: TGCGCCAGCAGCACCCCAAAAAGAGATCCAAGGGTCAGGTTCTCGAATGAGCAGTTCTTC. Translated: CASSTPKRDPRVRFSNEQFF.

There are a few counts of this clonotype. The chain employs TRBV6-1 and TRBJ1-1, with D possibly TRBD1 on 6 matching bases. V lost 4 bases and J 8 bases, leaving 20 bases between the germline ends. The CDR3 is 15 amino acids. Germline CDR1 MNHNS, CDR2 SASEGT. This chain's CDR3 is CASSAGGRQVPEAFF. The CDR3 nucleotides read TGTGCCAGCAGTGCTGGGGGTCGACAGGTGCCAGAAGCTTTCTTT.

This clonotype was found a few times. The chain employs TRBV15 and TRBJ2-1, with 11 bases identical to TRBD2. This CDR3 spans 17 amino acids. V shed 1 base and J 4 bases; nucleotides not matched to a gene: 6. Germline CDR1 reads LNHNV; CDR2 reads YYDKDF (reference sequence). The CDR3 DNA reads TGTGCCACCAGCAGAGGGACCGGGACTAGCGGTTACAATGAGCAGTTCTTC. As protein: CATSRGTGTSGYNEQFF.

V is TRBV6-2 or TRBV6-3 and J is TRBJ2-1; possible D gene TRBD2, 6 bases. Germline V CDR1 and CDR2: MNHEY, SVGEGT. The CDR3 length is 13 residues. V was shortened by 2 bases and J by 5 bases, with 7 bases between the two germline ends. The DNA of the CDR3 is TGTGCCAGCAGTTACGGAGGGAACAATGAGCAGTTCTTC. As protein: CASSYGGNNEQFF.